This T cell receptor beta chain emerged from a study of blood T cells in healthy people across ages. This CDR3 spans 12 amino acids. CDR1 and CDR2 from the germline V gene are ENHRY and SYGVKD. Combining a sample-barcoded 5' primer with a J-beta primer mix, a second PCR ran for 7 to 11 cycles. Via MiXCR, TCRdb re-called the 5' RACE reads, giving one row per CDR3 protein. Among about 720,000 distinct CDR3 sequences listed, around 25% were seen once. These records were also assigned to another study, of T cells of mothers and their children. That source notes: Sequencing returned over 8 million TCR beta CDR3 reads per mother and several million per child. The output of TCR recombination is shaped by thymic selection similarly in related and unrelated pairs.

The specimen was blood. The rearrangement joins TRBV10-3 to TRBJ2-5, with D unresolved. The J call is in doubt because the DNA end fits TRBJ2-7 better. This clonotype was sampled from a boy aged 5-17 years in good health. The CDR3 here is CAIRLSGVEQYF. The DNA of the CDR3 is TGTGCCATCAGATTAAGTGGGGTCGAGCAGTACTTC.